The T cell receptor beta chain under discussion was sequenced for a study of blood T cell repertoires in COVID-19. Study details: Sites in the United States, Italy and Spain provided acute and convalescent COVID-19 samples. Sources were T cells, B-cell-depleted T cells, or PBMCs; the material itself was cDNA or gDNA.

In the authors' methods: Nucleated cell number was recorded as an estimate derived from reference gene primer amplification. TCRdb keeps only in-frame clones here, not all; method: immunoSEQ multiplex PCR. V and J calls and clone size come straight from that table; D and trimming were deduced from the DNA. The repertoire holds 300,000 to 400,000 clones, with around 87% as singletons. The source material was peripheral blood. The sequence derives from a woman between 50 and 59 years old with COVID-19, enrolled during active disease.

In DNA form, the CDR3 reads TGCGCCAGCAGCCTGATTAGCGGCTACACAGATACGCAGTATTTT. Protein: CASSLISGYTDTQYF. The V gene is TRBV5-1, the J gene TRBJ2-3; D might be TRBD2 (6 bases). CDR3 length equals 15 residues. The germline V and J ends were trimmed by 4 bases and 2 bases, with 14 bases remaining between them. CDR1 is SGHRS, CDR2 YFSETQ, per germline.